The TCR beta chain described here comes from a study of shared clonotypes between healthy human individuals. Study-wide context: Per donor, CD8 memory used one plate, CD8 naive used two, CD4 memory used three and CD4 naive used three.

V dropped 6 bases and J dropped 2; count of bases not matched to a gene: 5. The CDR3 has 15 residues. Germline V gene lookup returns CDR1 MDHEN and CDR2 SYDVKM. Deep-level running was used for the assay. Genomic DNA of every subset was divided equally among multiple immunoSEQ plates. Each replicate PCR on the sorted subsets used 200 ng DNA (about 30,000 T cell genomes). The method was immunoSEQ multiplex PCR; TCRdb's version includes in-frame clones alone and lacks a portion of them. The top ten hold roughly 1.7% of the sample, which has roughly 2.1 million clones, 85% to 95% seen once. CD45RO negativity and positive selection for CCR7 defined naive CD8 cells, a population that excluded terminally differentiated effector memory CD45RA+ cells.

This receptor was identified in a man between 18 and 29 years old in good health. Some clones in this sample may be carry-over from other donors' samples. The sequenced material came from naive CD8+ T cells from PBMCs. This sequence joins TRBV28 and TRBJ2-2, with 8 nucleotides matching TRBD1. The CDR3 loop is CASSRGQGNTGELFF. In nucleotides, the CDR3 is TGTGCCAGCAGCCGCGGACAGGGAAACACCGGGGAGCTGTTTTTT.